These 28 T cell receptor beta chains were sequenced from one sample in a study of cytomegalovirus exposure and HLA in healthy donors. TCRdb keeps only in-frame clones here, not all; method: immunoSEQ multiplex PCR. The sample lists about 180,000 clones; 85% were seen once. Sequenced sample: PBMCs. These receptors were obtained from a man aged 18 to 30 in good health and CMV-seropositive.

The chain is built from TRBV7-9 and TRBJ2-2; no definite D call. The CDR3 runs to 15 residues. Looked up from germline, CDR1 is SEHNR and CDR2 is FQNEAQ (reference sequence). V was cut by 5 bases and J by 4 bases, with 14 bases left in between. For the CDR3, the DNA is TGTGCCAGCAGCATCCCGCCTGAGCGCACCGGGGAGCTGTTTTTT. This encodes CASSIPPERTGELFF.

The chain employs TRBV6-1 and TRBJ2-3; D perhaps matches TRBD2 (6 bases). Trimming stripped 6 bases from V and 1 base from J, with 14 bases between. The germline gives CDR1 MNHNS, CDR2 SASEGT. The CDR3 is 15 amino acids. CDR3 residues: CASSKRGLRTDTQYF. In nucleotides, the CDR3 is TGTGCCAGCAGCAAACGGGGGTTACGCACAGATACGCAGTATTTT.

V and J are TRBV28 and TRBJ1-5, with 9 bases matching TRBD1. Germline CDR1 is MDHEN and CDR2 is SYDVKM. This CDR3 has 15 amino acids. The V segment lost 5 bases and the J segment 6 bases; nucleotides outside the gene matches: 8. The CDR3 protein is CASSRDRVFSQPQHF. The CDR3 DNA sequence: TGTGCCAGCAGTAGGGACAGGGTTTTCAGTCAGCCCCAGCATTTT.

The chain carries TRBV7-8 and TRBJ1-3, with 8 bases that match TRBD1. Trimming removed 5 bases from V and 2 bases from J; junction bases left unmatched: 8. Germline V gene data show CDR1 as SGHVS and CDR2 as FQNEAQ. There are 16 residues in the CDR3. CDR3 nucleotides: TGTGCCAGCAGCCAAAATGGACAGGGCGCTGGAAACACCATATATTTT. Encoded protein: CASSQNGQGAGNTIYF.

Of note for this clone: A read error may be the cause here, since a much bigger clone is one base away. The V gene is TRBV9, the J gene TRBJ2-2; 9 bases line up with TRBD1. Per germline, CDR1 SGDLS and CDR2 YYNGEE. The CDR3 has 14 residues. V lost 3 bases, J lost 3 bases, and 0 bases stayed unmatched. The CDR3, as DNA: TGTGCCAGCAGCGGGACAGGGGACACCGGGGAGCTGTTTTTT. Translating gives CASSGTGDTGELFF.

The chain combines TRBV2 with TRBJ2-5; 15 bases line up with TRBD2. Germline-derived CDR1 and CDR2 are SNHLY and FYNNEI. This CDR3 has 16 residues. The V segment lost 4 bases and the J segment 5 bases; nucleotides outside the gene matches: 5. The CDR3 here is CASSGTSGRAGETQYF. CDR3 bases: TGTGCCAGCAGTGGGACTAGCGGGAGGGCCGGGGAGACCCAGTACTTC. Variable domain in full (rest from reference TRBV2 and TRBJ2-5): EPEVTQTPSHQVTQMGQEVILRCVPISNHLYFYWYRQILGQKVEFLVSFYNNEISEKSEIFDDQFSVERPDGSNFTLKIRSTKLEDSAMYFCASSGTSGRAGETQYFGPGTRLLVL.

CDR3 in amino acids: CSVGAGQFSEAFF. Here the CDR3 DNA reads TGCAGCGTTGGCGCGGGACAGTTCTCTGAAGCTTTCTTT. The chain uses TRBV29-1 and TRBJ1-1, with 7 bases identical to TRBD1. The CDR3 consists of 13 residues. The J segment lost 6 bases and the V segment lost 4 bases, leaving 8 bases of the junction unmatched. Germline V gene sequence: CDR1 SQVTM, CDR2 ANQGSEA.

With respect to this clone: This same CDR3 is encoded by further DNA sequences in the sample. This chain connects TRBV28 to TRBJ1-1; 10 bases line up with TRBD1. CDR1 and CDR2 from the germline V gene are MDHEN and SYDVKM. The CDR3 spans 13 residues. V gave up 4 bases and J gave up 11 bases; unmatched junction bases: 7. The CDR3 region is CASSSGQGNEAFF. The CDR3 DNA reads TGTGCCAGCAGTTCGGGACAGGGGAACGAGGCTTTCTTT.

DNA of the CDR3: TGTGCCAGCTCAGTGGCGGGAGGAGGAGATACGCAGTATTTT. Translated, it gives CASSVAGGGDTQYF. The rearrangement links TRBV6-1 to TRBJ2-3, with 8 bases lining up with TRBD2. The germline gives CDR1 MNHNS, CDR2 SASEGT. CDR3 length: 14 amino acids. Trimming removed 8 bases from V and 5 bases from J; junction bases left unmatched: 9.

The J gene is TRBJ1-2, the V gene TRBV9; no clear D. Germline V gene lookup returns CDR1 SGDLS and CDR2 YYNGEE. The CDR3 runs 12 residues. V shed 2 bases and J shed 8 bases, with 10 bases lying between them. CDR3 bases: TGTGCCAGCAGCGTCAGCGGCGGGGGCTACACCTTC. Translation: CASSVSGGGYTF.

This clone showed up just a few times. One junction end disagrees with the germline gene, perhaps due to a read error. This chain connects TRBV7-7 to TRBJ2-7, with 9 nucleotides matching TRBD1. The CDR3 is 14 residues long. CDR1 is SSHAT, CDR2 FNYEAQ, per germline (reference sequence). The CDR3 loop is CASSSGTGKNEQYF. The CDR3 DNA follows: TGTGCTAGCAGCTCCGGGACAGGGAAGAACGAGCAGTACTTC.

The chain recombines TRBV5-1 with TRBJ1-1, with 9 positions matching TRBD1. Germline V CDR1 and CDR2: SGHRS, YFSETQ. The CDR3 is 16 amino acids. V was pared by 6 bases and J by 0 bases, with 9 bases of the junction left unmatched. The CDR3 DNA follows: TGCGCCAGCAACCCAGGGACAGGGTTAATGAACACTGAAGCTTTCTTT. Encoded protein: CASNPGTGLMNTEAFF.

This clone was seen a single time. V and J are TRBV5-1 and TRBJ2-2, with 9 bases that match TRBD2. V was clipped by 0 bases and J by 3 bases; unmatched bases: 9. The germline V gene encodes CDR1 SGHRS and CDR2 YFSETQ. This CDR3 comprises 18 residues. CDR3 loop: CASSLAASGTVHTGELFF. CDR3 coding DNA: TGCGCCAGCAGCTTGGCCGCTAGCGGGACCGTGCACACCGGGGAGCTGTTTTTT.

Written as DNA, the CDR3 is TGTGCCAGCAGCCCCCGGACTAGCGTTCGCACAGATACGCAGTATTTT. Amino acid sequence: CASSPRTSVRTDTQYF. V gene TRBV7-9 combines with J gene TRBJ2-3, with 9 bases aligning to TRBD2. The CDR3 consists of 16 residues. CDR1 and CDR2 (germline): SEHNR, FQNEAQ (reference sequence). Trimming removed 5 bases from V and 1 base from J; junction bases left unmatched: 7.

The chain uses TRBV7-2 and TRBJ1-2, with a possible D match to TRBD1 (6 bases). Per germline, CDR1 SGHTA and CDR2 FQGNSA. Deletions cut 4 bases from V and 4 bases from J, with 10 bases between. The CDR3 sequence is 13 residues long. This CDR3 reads CASSYGQIYGYTF. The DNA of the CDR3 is TGTGCCAGCAGCTATGGACAGATCTATGGCTACACCTTC. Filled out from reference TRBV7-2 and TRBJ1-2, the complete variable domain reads GAGVSQSPSNKVTEKGKDVELRCDPISGHTALYWYRQSLGQGLEFLIYFQGNSAPDKSGLPSDRFSAERTGGSVSTLTIQRTQQEDSAVYLCASSYGQIYGYTFGSGTRLTVV.

The chain's CDR3 is CASDLLDRSLDGYTF. DNA for the CDR3: TGTGCCAGCGACCTTTTAGACAGGTCCTTGGATGGCTACACCTTC. The chain carries TRBV21-1 and TRBJ1-2; TRBD1 is taken as the D call from the table, unchecked against the DNA. TRBV21-1 is flagged as a pseudogene. The CDR3 totals 15 residues.

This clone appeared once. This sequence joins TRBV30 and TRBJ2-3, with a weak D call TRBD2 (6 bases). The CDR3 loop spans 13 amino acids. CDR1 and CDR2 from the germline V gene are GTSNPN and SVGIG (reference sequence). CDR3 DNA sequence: TGTGCTCTAGGAGGGGCCTTCACAGATACGCAGTATTTT. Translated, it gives CALGGAFTDTQYF.

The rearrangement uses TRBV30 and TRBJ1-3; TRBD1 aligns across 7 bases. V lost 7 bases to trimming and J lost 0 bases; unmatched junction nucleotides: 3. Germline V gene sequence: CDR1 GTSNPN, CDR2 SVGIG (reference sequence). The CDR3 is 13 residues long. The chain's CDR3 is CASDRASGNTIYF. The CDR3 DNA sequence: TGTGCCTCCGACAGGGCCTCTGGAAACACCATATATTTT.

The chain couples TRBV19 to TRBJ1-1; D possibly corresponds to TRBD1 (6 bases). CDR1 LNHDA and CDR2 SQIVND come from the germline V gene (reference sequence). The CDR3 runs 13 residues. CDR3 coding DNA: TGTGTTACCTCTAGGACAGCGAACACTGAAGCTTTCTTT. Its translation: CVTSRTANTEAFF.

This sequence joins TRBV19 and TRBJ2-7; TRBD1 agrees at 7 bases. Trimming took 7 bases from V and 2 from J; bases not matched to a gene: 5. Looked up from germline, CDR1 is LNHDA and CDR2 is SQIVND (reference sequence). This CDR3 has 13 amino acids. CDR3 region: CASNPGTAYEQYF. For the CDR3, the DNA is TGTGCCAGTAACCCGGGGACAGCCTACGAGCAGTACTTC. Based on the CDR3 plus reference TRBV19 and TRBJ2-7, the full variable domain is DGGITQSPKYLFRKEGQNVTLSCEQNLNHDAMYWYRQDPGQGLRLIYYSQIVNDFQKGDIAEGYSVSREKKESFPLTVTSAQKNPTAFYLCASNPGTAYEQYFGPGTRLTVT.

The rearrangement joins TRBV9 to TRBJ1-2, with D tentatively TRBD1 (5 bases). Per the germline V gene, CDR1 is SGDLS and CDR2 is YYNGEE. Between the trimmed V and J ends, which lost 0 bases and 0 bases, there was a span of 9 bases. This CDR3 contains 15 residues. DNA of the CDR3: TGTGCCAGCAGCGTAGGATCAGGGACTAACTATGGCTACACCTTC. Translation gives CASSVGSGTNYGYTF.

The CDR3 loop is CASSQETLNTEAFF. The CDR3 coding sequence is TGCGCCAGCAGCCAAGAGACTCTGAACACTGAAGCTTTCTTT. The chain carries TRBV4-1 and TRBJ1-1; no clear D. Germline V gene data show CDR1 as MGHRA and CDR2 as YSYEKL. The CDR3 has 14 amino acids. With 0 bases removed from V and 0 bases from J, the gap between germline ends came to 5 bases.

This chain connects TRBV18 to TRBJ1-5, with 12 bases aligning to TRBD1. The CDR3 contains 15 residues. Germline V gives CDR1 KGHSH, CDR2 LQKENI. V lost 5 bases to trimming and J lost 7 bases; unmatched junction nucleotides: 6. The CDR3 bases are TGTGCCAGCTCAATGGGACAGGGGGCCGAACAGCCCCAGCATTTT. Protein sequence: CASSMGQGAEQPQHF.

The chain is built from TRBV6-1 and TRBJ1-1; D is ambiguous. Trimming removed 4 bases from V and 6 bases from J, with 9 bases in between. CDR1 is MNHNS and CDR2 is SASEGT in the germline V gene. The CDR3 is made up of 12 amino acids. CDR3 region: CASSVYGAEAFF. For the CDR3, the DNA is TGTGCCAGCAGTGTATACGGGGCTGAAGCTTTCTTT.

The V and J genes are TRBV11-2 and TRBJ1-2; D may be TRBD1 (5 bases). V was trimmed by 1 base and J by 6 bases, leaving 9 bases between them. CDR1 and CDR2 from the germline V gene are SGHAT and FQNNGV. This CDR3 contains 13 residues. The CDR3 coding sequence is TGTGCCAGCAGCTTAGCTTCAGGGAATGGCTACACCTTC. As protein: CASSLASGNGYTF.

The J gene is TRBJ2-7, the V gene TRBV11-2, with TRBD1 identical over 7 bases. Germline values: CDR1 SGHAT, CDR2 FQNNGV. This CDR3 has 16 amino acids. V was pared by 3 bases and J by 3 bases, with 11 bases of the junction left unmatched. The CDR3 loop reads CASSFNRDSGIYEQYF. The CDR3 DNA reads TGTGCCAGCAGCTTCAACCGGGACAGCGGAATCTACGAGCAGTACTTC.

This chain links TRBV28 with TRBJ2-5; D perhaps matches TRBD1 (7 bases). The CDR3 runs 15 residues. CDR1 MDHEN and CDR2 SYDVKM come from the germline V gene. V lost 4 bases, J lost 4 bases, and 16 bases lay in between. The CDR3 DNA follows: TGTGCCAGCAGTTCAGGGGGGAGTGATGGAGAGACCCAGTACTTC. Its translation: CASSSGGSDGETQYF.

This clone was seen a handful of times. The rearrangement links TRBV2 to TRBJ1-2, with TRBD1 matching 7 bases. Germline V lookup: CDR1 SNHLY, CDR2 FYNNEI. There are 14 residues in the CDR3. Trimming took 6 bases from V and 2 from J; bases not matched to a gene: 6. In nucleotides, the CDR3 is TGTGCCAGCAGGGGGAGACAGGGAAACTATGGCTACACCTTC. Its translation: CASRGRQGNYGYTF.